This TCR beta chain came from a study of T cell repertoires in cytomegalovirus infection. On the study more broadly: Selected CMV epitopes included recently identified HLA-C-restricted ones as well as well-studied HLA-B-restricted ones. From public TCR beta signatures came an indication of both CMV infection and matching HLA type.

Study-level findings and limits: Based on cumulative public TCR beta family frequency, carriers of CMV plus the relevant HLA were identified. Dominating the ex vivo response were HLA-C-restricted CMV-specific TCR beta clonotypes.

This CDR3 contains 15 residues. Germline V lookup: CDR1 DFQATT, CDR2 SNEGSKA (reference sequence). Trimming at V came to 6 bases and at J to 10 bases, leaving 14 bases not matched to a gene. As regards this clonotype: Its cognate antigen is unknown.

A single record per CDR3 protein comes from TCRdb applying MiXCR to the reads. The data show hundreds of thousands of distinct CDR3 sequences, with about 39% seen just once and 43% held by the top ten. The receptor comes from a human donor in good health (CMV status not recorded). Some clones in this sample may be carry-over from other donors' samples. The chain employs TRBV20-1 and TRBJ2-1; 11 bases match TRBD2. Material: cultured PBMCs, obtained from culture after CMV antigen stimulation. The CDR3 nucleotides read TGCAGTGCCGAAAAGCCGGGACTAGCGGAGTTAGAGCAGTTCTTC. This gives the protein CSAEKPGLAELEQFF.